In its sample, the clone carrying this T cell receptor (beta chain) is medium-sized (0.01 to 0.1%). What it binds is unknown. The sample is drawn from a study of PD-1 blockade in classical Hodgkin lymphoma. About the research overall: Patients were infused with nivolumab 3 mg/kg every 2 weeks.

Time point denoted: cycle 4 day 1 (C4D1), after less than 7 weeks of nivolumab. There was relapse after autologous stem cell transplantation in every patient, and there was variation in brentuximab vedotin exposure. Each best response was a complete response, a partial response or progressive disease. The data were produced by immunoSEQ multiplex PCR, yet TCRdb's version contains in-frame clones alone and is incomplete. The sample has about 4,600 clones, over 60% seen once. Trimming took off 4 bases at V and 0 bases at J, with 10 bases between the two ends. The CDR3 spans 14 residues. The germline gives CDR1 SQVTM, CDR2 ANQGSEA. Study-level points and caveats: The origin of the repertoire differences remains undefined, with disease activity or prior therapy as possible causes.

This TCR was recovered from a human donor with classical Hodgkin lymphoma. The sample here was peripheral blood mononuclear cells (PBMCs), taken before the fourth cycle of nivolumab. The V gene is TRBV29-1, the J gene TRBJ2-1, with a possible D match to TRBD2 (6 bases). DNA for the CDR3: TGCAGCGTTGCATTGGGGGGCTCCTACAATGAGCAGTTCTTC. Translated, it gives CSVALGGSYNEQFF.